Listed below are T cell receptor beta chains from one sample, sequenced in a study of CD8+CD57+ T cells in acquired aplastic anemia. TCRdb re-derived calls from the reads in MiXCR, one entry per CDR3 protein. The repertoire includes roughly 200,000 distinct CDR3 sequences, more than 55% of them detected once, and around three fifths sits in the top ten. The sequenced sample was sorted CD4+, CD8+, or CD8+CD57+ T cells (not recorded which) from PBMCs. These receptor sequences come from a human donor with aplastic anemia. CDR3s include the opening cysteine and the closing phenylalanine or tryptophan. A D gene is named only where the DNA matches it firmly. Size tells how often a clone was seen (once, few, many) or the class of an expanded clone, and some rows leave it out.

D	J	size	V	CDR3	DNA
TRBD2	TRBJ2-7	few	TRBV19	CASSLGLADYEQYF	TGTGCCAGTAGTTTAGGACTAGCGGACTACGAGCAGTACTTC
.	TRBJ2-7	once	TRBV2	CASSEGGSTWEQYF	TGTGCCAGCAGTGAGGGCGGCTCCACGTGGGAGCAGTACTTC
.	TRBJ2-3	.	TRBV7-3	CASSPLGSWGDTQYF	TGTGCCAGCAGCCCCCTCGGGTCCTGGGGAGATACGCAGTATTTT
TRBD1	TRBJ1-1	few	TRBV10-3	CAISERSTGSTEAFF	TGTGCCATCAGTGAGAGGTCGACAGGGAGCACTGAAGCTTTCTTT
TRBD1	TRBJ1-1	.	TRBV7-2	CASSRQGSYMNTEAFF	TGTGCCAGCAGCCGACAGGGCTCCTACATGAACACTGAAGCTTTCTTT
.	TRBJ2-5	.	TRBV9	CASSGTDGQETQYF	TGTGCCAGCAGCGGAACGGACGGGCAGGAGACCCAGTACTTC
TRBD1	TRBJ1-1	few	TRBV10-2	CASSEGVGQGIGTEAFF	TGCGCCAGCAGTGAAGGGGTGGGACAGGGGATCGGTACTGAAGCTTTCTTT
TRBD1	TRBJ2-1	.	TRBV15	CATSRDAGGLFF	TGTGCCACCAGCAGAGACGCAGGGGGCCTGTTCTTC
.	TRBJ2-7	.	TRBV11-2	CASSSKDYQNYEQYF	TGTGCCAGCAGCTCAAAGGATTATCAGAACTACGAGCAGTACTTC
.	TRBJ1-3	.	TRBV7-7	CASSSISIRGNTIYF	TGTGCTAGCAGCTCAATCAGTATTAGGGGAAACACCATATATTTT
.	TRBJ2-1	.	TRBV28	CASSLLRISSYNEQFF	TGTGCCAGCAGTCTCCTCAGAATCAGCTCCTACAATGAGCAGTTCTTC
TRBD1	TRBJ2-5	.	TRBV9	CASSPRQGQETQYF	TGTGCCAGCAGCCCCCGACAGGGACAAGAGACCCAGTACTTC
TRBD2	TRBJ2-1	.	TRBV3-1	CASSQSGGALDEQFF	TGTGCCAGCAGCCAGAGCGGGGGGGCTCTGGATGAGCAGTTCTTC
.	TRBJ2-7	few	TRBV11-2	CASSLDPGYEQYF	TGTGCCAGCAGCTTAGACCCCGGATACGAGCAGTACTTC
TRBD1	TRBJ1-1	.	TRBV29-1	CSVLPGQAEGVAFF	TGCAGCGTCCTCCCGGGACAGGCGGAAGGTGTGGCTTTCTTT
.	TRBJ1-2	.	TRBV5-1	CASSLTRYGYTF	TGCGCCAGCAGCTTAACAAGGTATGGCTACACCTTC
.	TRBJ1-1	once	TRBV7-9	CASSPNPLNTEAFF	TGTGCCAGCAGCCCCAATCCCCTGAACACTGAAGCTTTCTTT
.	TRBJ1-3	.	TRBV9	CASRSGNTIYF	TGTGCCAGCAGATCAGGAAACACCATATATTTT
TRBD2	TRBJ2-1	.	TRBV19	CASRGLAVTYNEQFF	TGTGCCAGTAGGGGACTAGCGGTCACCTACAATGAGCAGTTCTTC
.	TRBJ1-5	once	TRBV10-2	CASSESLGQPQHF	TGCGCCAGCAGTGAGTCGTTGGGGCAGCCCCAGCATTTT
.	TRBJ1-1	.	TRBV12-3/TRBV12-4	CASSKIGTEAFF	TGTGCCAGCAGTAAGATCGGCACTGAAGCTTTCTTT
.	TRBJ2-5	.	TRBV20-1	CSAQQQETQYF	TGCAGTGCTCAACAGCAAGAGACCCAGTACTTC
.	TRBJ2-2	.	TRBV7-9	CASSFRLPKQNTGELFF	TGTGCCAGCAGCTTTCGCCTGCCTAAACAGAACACCGGGGAGCTGTTTTTT
.	TRBJ1-5	once	TRBV15	CATSSRLHRESNQPQHF	TGTGCCACCAGCAGCAGACTTCACAGGGAAAGCAATCAGCCCCAGCATTTT
.	TRBJ2-7	.	TRBV9	CASSVVLGGEQYF	TGTGCCAGCAGCGTAGTCCTTGGGGGCGAGCAGTACTTC
TRBD1	TRBJ1-1	few	TRBV15	CATRRGTAEAFF	TGTGCCACCAGAAGAGGGACAGCAGAAGCTTTCTTT
.	TRBJ2-7	few	TRBV20-1	CSARRGAYEQYF	TGCAGTGCTAGGCGCGGAGCCTACGAGCAGTACTTC
TRBD1	TRBJ2-7	few	TRBV24-1	CATSEGQGYEQYF	TGTGCCACCAGTGAGGGACAGGGCTACGAGCAGTACTTC
.	TRBJ2-5	many	TRBV9	CASSVGAVQETQYF	TGTGCCAGCAGCGTAGGCGCGGTCCAAGAGACCCAGTACTTC
.	TRBJ1-1	.	TRBV4-1	CASSHDTGTEAFF	TGCGCCAGCAGCCATGATACAGGGACCGAAGCTTTCTTT
.	TRBJ2-1	.	TRBV6-5	CASSHTAGELFF	TGTGCCAGCAGCCATACCGCCGGGGAGCTGTTCTTC
TRBD2	TRBJ2-5	.	TRBV10-1	CASSGETSPSGTQYF	TGCGCCAGCAGTGGGGAGACTAGCCCTAGTGGGACCCAGTACTTC
.	TRBJ2-2	many	TRBV25-1	CASMDTNTGELFF	TGTGCCAGCATGGACACGAACACCGGGGAGCTGTTTTTT
TRBD2	TRBJ2-1	.	TRBV7-7	CASSFSAGDQQFF	TGTGCTAGCAGCTTTTCAGCGGGAGATCAGCAGTTCTTC
.	TRBJ2-7	few	TRBV2	CASSEGLSTNEQYF	TGTGCCAGCAGTGAAGGACTGAGTACCAACGAGCAGTACTTC
.	TRBJ2-2	few	TRBV7-8	CASSTGHPNTGELFF	TGTGCCAGCAGCACAGGACATCCGAACACCGGGGAGCTGTTTTTT
.	TRBJ1-4	few	TRBV15	CATSRDRRTNEKLFF	TGTGCCACCAGCAGAGATCGTCGAACTAATGAAAAACTGTTTTTT